This entry lists 22 T cell receptor beta chains sequenced from one sample in a study of cytomegalovirus exposure and HLA in healthy donors. 60 Vbeta and 13 Jbeta primers were used in PCR. Sequencing was performed with immunoSEQ multiplex PCR; in TCRdb, only in-frame clones are kept and a portion is missing. This sample yields 150,000 to 200,000 clones, of which 78% are seen a single time; around 2.6% belongs to the top ten. Sequenced sample: PBMCs. These receptors all come from a female donor in good health and CMV-seronegative.

As regards this clone: The conserved phenylalanine or tryptophan normally closing the CDR3 is absent here, so this likely arose from a read error. The chain recombines TRBV5-1 with TRBJ2-7; TRBD2 matches 7 bases. CDR1 SGHRS and CDR2 YFSETQ come from the germline V gene. The trim removed 4 bases at V and 4 bases at J, leaving 11 bases unmatched. The CDR3 consists of 15 residues. The CDR3 DNA reads TGCGCCAGCAGCCTACAACCGGGAGGAAGTTACGAGCAGTACCTC. It encodes CASSLQPGGSYEQYL.

The chain has TRBV10-3 and TRBJ2-1; D gene ambiguous. The germline V and J ends were trimmed by 11 bases and 7 bases, with 15 bases remaining between them. CDR3 size: 12 residues. Germline CDR1 is ENHRY and CDR2 is SYGVKD. The CDR3 nucleotides are TGTGCCCTCTCCGCAGGTGGGAATGAGCAGTTCTTC. Translating gives CALSAGGNEQFF.

This chain links TRBV27 with TRBJ2-6, with D possibly TRBD1 on 5 matching bases. Germline V gives CDR1 MNHEY, CDR2 SMNVEV (reference sequence). The ends were cut back, 1 base at V and 2 bases at J, with 6 bases in the middle. The CDR3 runs 15 residues. The CDR3 region has the DNA TGTGCCAGCAGTTTATGGGGCGCTGGGGCCAACGTCCTGACTTTC. Protein product: CASSLWGAGANVLTF.

This clone was recorded a few times. The gene calls are TRBV29-1 and TRBJ1-2; D not resolved. The length of the CDR3 is 12 residues. In germline, CDR1 is SQVTM, CDR2 ANQGSEA. V dropped 5 bases and J dropped 4 bases, with 11 bases sitting between them. The CDR3 bases are TGCAGCGTTACAGACGTTGGCTATGGCTACACCTTC. Translating gives CSVTDVGYGYTF.

This chain connects TRBV19 to TRBJ2-7; a possible D gene is TRBD2 (5 bases). Between the trimmed V and J ends, which lost 3 bases and 3 bases, there was a span of 15 bases. The CDR3 runs 15 residues. Germline V gene data show CDR1 as LNHDA and CDR2 as SQIVND (reference sequence). CDR3 in DNA: TGTGCCAGTAGTATTATGTTAGCGTTGCACTACGAGCAGTACTTC. It yields the protein CASSIMLALHYEQYF.

The J gene is TRBJ2-1, the V gene TRBV15, with D maybe TRBD2 (5 bases). Germline V gene data show CDR1 as LNHNV and CDR2 as YYDKDF (reference sequence). This CDR3 is 15 amino acids long. V shed 0 bases and J shed 0 bases, with 6 bases lying between them. This CDR3 is CATSRDLASYNEQFF. CDR3 DNA: TGTGCCACCAGCAGAGATCTAGCCTCCTACAATGAGCAGTTCTTC.

The chain joins TRBV5-6 to TRBJ2-1, with TRBD1 matching over 8 bases. Germline V CDR1 and CDR2: SGHDT, YYEEEE. The trim removed 4 bases at V and 8 bases at J, leaving 14 bases unmatched. The CDR3 is 16 amino acids. CDR3 sequence (DNA): TGTGCCAGCAGCCGACTTCAGGGACAGGCTTGGCATGAGCAGTTCTTC. Amino acids: CASSRLQGQAWHEQFF.

The chain uses TRBV28 and TRBJ2-7; D may be TRBD2 (5 bases). CDR1 MDHEN and CDR2 SYDVKM come from the germline V gene. Trimming shortened V by 3 bases and J by 0 bases, and 15 bases separated the two germline ends. This CDR3 has 16 amino acids. CDR3: CASSLGRGGGSYEQYF. The CDR3 region has the DNA TGTGCCAGCAGTTTGGGTCGAGGAGGTGGCTCCTACGAGCAGTACTTC.

The V call is TRBV5-1, the J call TRBJ2-6; TRBD1 is a possible D gene (6 bases). Germline V gene lookup returns CDR1 SGHRS and CDR2 YFSETQ. CDR3 size: 17 residues. V was pared by 0 bases and J by 4 bases, with 14 bases between. CDR3 protein: CASSLAQGNPGANVLTF. In nucleotides, the CDR3 is TGCGCCAGCAGCTTGGCCCAGGGGAACCCCGGGGCCAACGTCCTGACTTTC.

The sample holds one count of this clone. This rearrangement joins TRBV5-1 to TRBJ1-1; TRBD1 matches 9 bases. With 2 bases clipped from V and 5 bases from J, the junction kept 4 bases outside the gene matches. Germline CDR1 is SGHRS and CDR2 is YFSETQ. CDR3 length equals 14 residues. The DNA for the CDR3 is TGCGCCAGCAGCTTCGGGACAGGGTCGACTGAAGCTTTCTTT. Encoded protein: CASSFGTGSTEAFF.

This clone was recorded once. This chain joins TRBV21-1 and TRBJ2-6; the D call TRBD1 from the table was never checked on the DNA. TRBV21-1 has pseudogene status. The CDR3 consists of 18 residues. CDR3 sequence: CASSKYRQGAPGANVLTF. CDR3 bases: TGTGCCAGCAGCAAGTATAGACAGGGGGCGCCTGGGGCCAACGTCCTGACTTTC.

The J gene is TRBJ1-2, the V gene TRBV15, with TRBD1 as a possible D gene (6 bases). Germline assignment: CDR1 LNHNV and CDR2 YYDKDF (reference sequence). This CDR3 has 13 residues. Trimming took 5 bases from V and 3 from J, leaving 10 bases between them. For the CDR3, the DNA is TGTGCCACCAGCGCCGACAGGTACTATGGCTACACCTTC. Its translation: CATSADRYYGYTF.

This clone is a singleton in its sample. The chain has TRBV2 and TRBJ2-7, with D possibly being TRBD1 (6 bases). This CDR3 has 16 amino acids. V lost 6 bases and J lost 1, with 19 bases in between. Germline-derived CDR1 and CDR2 are SNHLY and FYNNEI. CDR3 in DNA: TGTGCCAGCAGACGCACAGGGAGTACAGTATCCTACGAGCAGTACTTC. Amino acids: CASRRTGSTVSYEQYF.

V and J are TRBV11-3 and TRBJ2-7; weak D call: TRBD1 (6 bases). The V gene lost 5 bases and the J gene lost 4 bases, with 12 bases spanning the gap. Per germline, CDR1 SGHNT and CDR2 YENEEA. The CDR3 extends over 13 amino acids. CDR3 in amino acids: CASSIARGYEQYF. CDR3 sequence (DNA): TGTGCCAGCAGCATCGCCAGGGGATACGAGCAGTACTTC.

This chain joins TRBV27 and TRBJ1-1, with TRBD1 as a possible D gene (5 bases). V was trimmed by 4 bases and J by 0 bases, leaving 12 bases between them. The CDR3 has 15 residues. Per germline, CDR1 MNHEY and CDR2 SMNVEV (reference sequence). The CDR3, as DNA: TGTGCCAGCAGTTCTAAGCGGGACCTGAACACTGAAGCTTTCTTT. Amino acid sequence: CASSSKRDLNTEAFF.

This chain uses TRBV29-1 with TRBJ2-7; D might be TRBD1 (5 bases). The V gene's germline CDR1 is SQVTM and CDR2 ANQGSEA. Trimming shortened V by 0 bases and J by 3 bases, and 9 bases separated the two germline ends. This CDR3 is built from 13 residues. The CDR3 DNA reads as TGCAGCGTTGAAGACCTAGACAGCTACGAGCAGTACTTC. Residues: CSVEDLDSYEQYF.

This rearrangement joins TRBV20-1 to TRBJ2-4; D perhaps matches TRBD2 (5 bases). CDR3 length equals 11 residues. Trimming took off 3 bases at V and 11 bases at J, with 11 bases between the two ends. Germline CDR1 DFQATT, CDR2 SNEGSKA (reference sequence). This CDR3 reads CSASRNGVQYF. As DNA, the CDR3 is TGCAGTGCTAGCCGGAACGGGGTTCAGTACTTC.

The rearrangement joins TRBV2 to TRBJ1-5; 9 nucleotides match TRBD1. CDR3 length equals 14 residues. In germline, CDR1 is SNHLY, CDR2 FYNNEI. The junction had 7 bases not matched to a gene; V was cut back by 8 bases and J by 5 bases. The CDR3 sequence is CASAATGGYQPQHF. Written as DNA, the CDR3 is TGTGCCAGCGCCGCAACAGGGGGCTATCAGCCCCAGCATTTT.

This sequence joins TRBV27 and TRBJ2-3, with TRBD2 identical over 9 bases. There are 14 residues in the CDR3. The germline gives CDR1 MNHEY, CDR2 SMNVEV (reference sequence). With 3 bases clipped from V and 5 bases from J, the junction kept 3 bases outside the gene matches. CDR3 nucleotides: TGTGCCAGCAGTTTTTCACTAGCGGGAGATACGCAGTATTTT. This gives the protein CASSFSLAGDTQYF.

The V gene is TRBV5-1, the J gene TRBJ1-1, with no clear D. V was shortened by 4 bases and J by 4 bases, with 11 bases between the two germline ends. This CDR3 has 13 amino acids. CDR1 and CDR2 from the germline V gene are SGHRS and YFSETQ. CDR3 bases: TGCGCCAGCAGCCCGGAGGGCCCCACTGAAGCTTTCTTT. Translating it yields CASSPEGPTEAFF.

The rearrangement links TRBV7-8 to TRBJ1-3; D unclear. CDR3 length equals 18 residues. Trimming left V 3 bases short and J 1 base short, with 19 bases between. Germline V gene sequence: CDR1 SGHVS, CDR2 FQNEAQ. CDR3 amino acids: CASSFLGSRSLSGNTIYF. CDR3 coding DNA: TGTGCCAGCAGCTTCTTGGGCAGCCGTTCCCTATCTGGAAACACCATATATTTT.

The gene calls are TRBV7-2 and TRBJ1-1; possibly TRBD1 for D (5 bases). CDR1 and CDR2 (germline): SGHTA, FQGNSA. Trimming removed 5 bases at V and 4 bases at J, with 17 bases between. This CDR3 is built from 15 residues. In nucleotides, the CDR3 is TGTGCCAGCAGCCGAATCCGCGGGGCACGCACTGAAGCTTTCTTT. Amino acids: CASSRIRGARTEAFF.